This is a list of T cell receptor beta chains from one sample in a study of monozygotic twins with cystic fibrosis. The data were produced by immunoSEQ multiplex PCR, yet TCRdb's version contains in-frame clones alone and is incomplete. The sample gives about 26,000 clones, just over 90% of which show up once; around 0.56% is in the top ten. Specimen: blood. Receptors were obtained from a girl aged 2-9 years with cystic fibrosis. CDR3s include the opening cysteine and the closing phenylalanine or tryptophan.

TRBV11-1 CASSLELQETQYF
TRBV6-1 CASSDPSLAGGHNEQFF
TRBV6-4 CASSDRGLGGYTF
TRBV5-8 CASSLGGSGGRDTQYF
TRBV7-2 CASSQKGGRTVKNIQYF
TRBV30 CAWSVNGNTIYF
TRBV2 CASKHEGLGGYEQYF
TRBV29-1 CSVEQLGTQYF
TRBV13 CASSPAGGRTYEQYF
TRBV7-9 CASSLVFREDGDTEAFF
TRBV7-2 CASSFPGTESYEQYF
TRBV30 CAWSAGGLGPQHF
TRBV30 CAWSKGDRADSPLHF
TRBV7-6 CASSLVDWGFGANEKLFF
TRBV7-9 CASSRSDRREKYF
TRBV7-9 CASSNRDRTPYEQYF
TRBV19 CASSNPGTGVDEQYF
TRBV19 CASSIDRTSGEVADTQYF
TRBV11-1 CASSSNRPPRDYEQYF
TRBV27 CASSGPRETQYF
TRBV7-3 CASSLTGLRDVETQYF
TRBV9 CASSVGGGLGLAEQYF
TRBV6-5 CASSYLARESPLHF
TRBV4-3 CASSQDWTGGPYEQYF
TRBV29-1 CSVEAPLSLYNEQFF
TRBV19 CASSITHGGGYEQYF
TRBV9 CASSPPKRGVHNEQFF
TRBV15 CATSRPQGYNEQFF
TRBV7-3 CASSLGPDGTEAFF
TRBV27 CASSLPIGAGGREQFF
TRBV7-2 CASSLGSGSSGTDTQYF
TRBV27 CASSLSPQGAWEKLFF
TRBV10-3 CAIRSVKDRGREQYF
TRBV12-5 CASGLELNTEAFF